Listed below are T cell receptor beta chains from one sample, sequenced in a study of beta chain features in type 1 diabetes. TCRdb keeps only in-frame clones here, not all; method: immunoSEQ multiplex PCR. The table records approximately 160,000 clones, 7.5% to 9.5% of them present only once. Sequencing input: central memory CD4+ T cells from blood. These receptors came from a young woman in good health. Both conserved end residues are part of each CDR3. The D gene is left open where the match is weak. Clone size is not always given. Where it is, it says once, few, many or a class for expanded clones.

v_call: TRBV5-8; clone_size: .; d_call: TRBD2; j_call: TRBJ2-1; cdr3_aa: CASSPILAGGTYNEQFF; cdr3_nt: TGTGCCAGCAGCCCCATTTTAGCGGGAGGCACTTACAATGAGCAGTTCTTC
v_call: TRBV29-1; clone_size: .; d_call: TRBD1; j_call: TRBJ1-1; cdr3_aa: CSVYGQGVTEAFF; cdr3_nt: TGCAGCGTCTATGGACAGGGGGTGACTGAAGCTTTCTTT
v_call: TRBV4-3; clone_size: .; d_call: TRBD1; j_call: TRBJ1-6; cdr3_aa: CASSQDDRDSPLHF; cdr3_nt: TGCGCCAGCAGCCAAGACGACAGGGACTCACCCCTCCACTTT
v_call: TRBV4-2; clone_size: .; d_call: TRBD2; j_call: TRBJ2-3; cdr3_aa: CASSQRLAGRGTDTQYF; cdr3_nt: TGTGCCAGCAGCCAAAGACTAGCGGGGAGGGGGACAGATACGCAGTATTTT
v_call: TRBV7-2; clone_size: .; d_call: TRBD1; j_call: TRBJ1-2; cdr3_aa: CASSLATGGIYGYTF; cdr3_nt: TGTGCCAGCAGCTTAGCGACAGGGGGAATCTATGGCTACACCTTC
v_call: TRBV11-2; clone_size: .; d_call: .; j_call: TRBJ2-7; cdr3_aa: CASGFGSYEQYF; cdr3_nt: TGTGCCAGCGGATTTGGGAGTTACGAGCAGTACTTC
v_call: TRBV19; clone_size: .; d_call: TRBD1; j_call: TRBJ1-1; cdr3_aa: CASSDRVNTEAFF; cdr3_nt: TGTGCCAGTTCCGACAGGGTCAACACTGAAGCTTTCTTT
v_call: TRBV6-5; clone_size: few; d_call: .; j_call: TRBJ2-3; cdr3_aa: CASRGARITDTQYF; cdr3_nt: TGTGCCAGCAGAGGCGCTAGGATTACAGATACGCAGTATTTT
v_call: TRBV19; clone_size: few; d_call: .; j_call: TRBJ2-1; cdr3_aa: CASSIDRASNEQFF; cdr3_nt: TGTGCCAGTAGTATAGACAGGGCCTCCAATGAGCAGTTCTTC
v_call: TRBV6-1; clone_size: .; d_call: .; j_call: TRBJ2-2; cdr3_aa: CASSEVVRVAGELFF; cdr3_nt: TGTGCCAGCAGTGAAGTCGTCCGGGTCGCCGGGGAGCTGTTTTTT
v_call: TRBV5-1; clone_size: few; d_call: .; j_call: TRBJ2-7; cdr3_aa: CASSLGQSERGQYF; cdr3_nt: TGCGCCAGCAGCTTGGGGCAGTCGGAACGCGGGCAGTACTTC
v_call: TRBV2; clone_size: .; d_call: TRBD2; j_call: TRBJ2-5; cdr3_aa: CASTQPGGQETQYF; cdr3_nt: TGTGCCAGCACCCAACCGGGAGGTCAAGAGACCCAGTACTTC
v_call: TRBV2; clone_size: .; d_call: TRBD1; j_call: TRBJ2-1; cdr3_aa: CASTLRTGKNEQFF; cdr3_nt: TGTGCCAGCACCCTTCGGACAGGAAAGAATGAGCAGTTCTTC
v_call: TRBV5-1; clone_size: .; d_call: .; j_call: TRBJ1-2; cdr3_aa: CASSQQALYGYTF; cdr3_nt: TGCGCCAGCAGCCAACAGGCGCTCTATGGCTACACCTTC
v_call: TRBV30; clone_size: few; d_call: .; j_call: TRBJ1-3; cdr3_aa: CAWSTGAGNTIYF; cdr3_nt: TGTGCCTGGAGTACAGGCGCTGGAAACACCATATATTTT
v_call: TRBV7-2; clone_size: few; d_call: TRBD2; j_call: TRBJ2-3; cdr3_aa: CASSSGGNTQYF; cdr3_nt: TGTGCCAGCAGCTCGGGAGGGAATACGCAGTATTTT
v_call: TRBV5-6; clone_size: .; d_call: TRBD1; j_call: TRBJ1-2; cdr3_aa: CASSFLLTGDNYGYTF; cdr3_nt: TGTGCCAGCAGCTTCCTATTAACAGGGGATAACTATGGCTACACCTTC
v_call: TRBV5-8; clone_size: few; d_call: .; j_call: TRBJ1-6; cdr3_aa: CASSLQRDSPLHF; cdr3_nt: TGTGCCAGCAGCTTACAGAGGGATTCACCCCTCCACTTT
v_call: TRBV4-2; clone_size: .; d_call: TRBD1; j_call: TRBJ2-5; cdr3_aa: CASSQTGGGETQYF; cdr3_nt: TGTGCCAGCAGCCAAACAGGGGGCGGCGAGACCCAGTACTTC
v_call: TRBV16; clone_size: few; d_call: .; j_call: TRBJ1-1; cdr3_aa: CASSQSSRQQNTEAFF; cdr3_nt: TGTGCCAGCAGCCAATCGTCTCGACAGCAGAACACTGAAGCTTTCTTT
v_call: TRBV4-2; clone_size: .; d_call: .; j_call: TRBJ2-1; cdr3_aa: CASSFRQDGEQFF; cdr3_nt: TGTGCCAGCAGCTTTCGACAGGACGGTGAGCAGTTCTTC
v_call: TRBV10-3; clone_size: few; d_call: .; j_call: TRBJ1-2; cdr3_aa: CAITWQDGYTF; cdr3_nt: TGTGCCATCACTTGGCAGGATGGCTACACCTTC
v_call: TRBV27; clone_size: .; d_call: .; j_call: TRBJ1-1; cdr3_aa: CASIRAPDSNTEAFF; cdr3_nt: TGTGCCAGCATACGAGCCCCTGACTCGAACACTGAAGCTTTCTTT
v_call: TRBV7-2; clone_size: .; d_call: .; j_call: TRBJ2-3; cdr3_aa: CASSTSADTQYF; cdr3_nt: TGTGCCAGCAGCACGAGTGCAGATACGCAGTATTTT
v_call: TRBV9; clone_size: few; d_call: TRBD2; j_call: TRBJ2-1; cdr3_aa: CASSVSTSGGGNEQFF; cdr3_nt: TGTGCCAGCAGCGTATCGACTAGCGGGGGCGGGAATGAGCAGTTCTTC
v_call: TRBV4-1; clone_size: few; d_call: .; j_call: TRBJ2-3; cdr3_aa: CASSQDRGRILGTDTQYF; cdr3_nt: TGCGCCAGCAGCCAAGATCGGGGGAGGATCTTAGGAACAGATACGCAGTATTTT
v_call: TRBV2; clone_size: few; d_call: .; j_call: TRBJ1-1; cdr3_aa: CASSPPGSTEAFF; cdr3_nt: TGTGCCAGCAGTCCACCGGGGTCCACTGAAGCTTTCTTT
v_call: TRBV6-5; clone_size: .; d_call: TRBD2; j_call: TRBJ2-7; cdr3_aa: CASSYTGLAGAHEQYF; cdr3_nt: TGTGCCAGCAGTTACACGGGCCTAGCGGGAGCTCACGAGCAGTACTTC
v_call: TRBV30; clone_size: .; d_call: TRBD1; j_call: TRBJ1-4; cdr3_aa: CAWSGQGAQSTNEKLFF; cdr3_nt: TGTGCCTGGAGTGGACAGGGAGCACAATCAACTAATGAAAAACTGTTTTTT
v_call: TRBV9; clone_size: .; d_call: TRBD2; j_call: TRBJ2-4; cdr3_aa: CASSVSGTWENIQYF; cdr3_nt: TGTGCCAGCAGCGTAAGCGGGACTTGGGAAAACATTCAGTACTTC
v_call: TRBV27; clone_size: .; d_call: TRBD1; j_call: TRBJ2-3; cdr3_aa: CATLSDREGKDTQYF; cdr3_nt: TGTGCCACTCTCTCGGACAGGGAAGGGAAAGATACGCAGTATTTT
v_call: TRBV11-2; clone_size: .; d_call: .; j_call: TRBJ1-4; cdr3_aa: CASSFSTGQNEKLFF; cdr3_nt: TGTGCCAGCAGCTTCTCGACAGGACAAAATGAAAAACTGTTTTTT